The sample holds one count of the clone carrying this T cell receptor beta chain. The data were produced by immunoSEQ multiplex PCR, yet TCRdb's version contains in-frame clones alone and is incomplete. The sample carries just over 150,000 clones, around 85% recorded once. The sample originates from a study of blood T cell repertoires in COVID-19. Per the germline V gene, CDR1 is LGHNA and CDR2 is YNFKEQ. Trimming pared 1 base from V and 5 bases from J, leaving 11 bases between. The CDR3 has 15 residues. Sequencing used peripheral blood. The clonotype originates from a human donor with acute or convalescent COVID-19. The donor label of this sample is uncertain. This rearrangement joins TRBV4-2 to TRBJ2-2, with D maybe TRBD2 (5 bases). The CDR3, as DNA: TGTGCCAGCAGCCAAGTGGAGACGGGGACCGGGGAGCTGTTTTTT. It yields the protein CASSQVETGTGELFF.